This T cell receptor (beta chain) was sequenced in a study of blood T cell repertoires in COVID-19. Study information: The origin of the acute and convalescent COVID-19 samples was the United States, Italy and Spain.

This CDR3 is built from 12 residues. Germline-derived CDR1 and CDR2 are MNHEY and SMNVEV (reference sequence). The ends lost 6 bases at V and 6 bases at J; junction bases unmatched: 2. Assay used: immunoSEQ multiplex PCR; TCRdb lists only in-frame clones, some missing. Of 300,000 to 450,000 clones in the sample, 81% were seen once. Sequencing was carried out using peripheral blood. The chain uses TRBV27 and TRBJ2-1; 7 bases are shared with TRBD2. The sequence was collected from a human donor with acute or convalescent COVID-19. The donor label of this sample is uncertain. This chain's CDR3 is CASSWGGNEQFF. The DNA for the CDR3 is TGTGCCAGCAGCTGGGGGGGCAATGAGCAGTTCTTC.